One and the same sample provided the 29 T cell receptor beta chains below, sequenced in a study of blood T cell repertoires in COVID-19. The protocol was immunoSEQ multiplex PCR, while the TCRdb copy is restricted to in-frame clones and leaves out a portion. The profile shows hundreds of thousands of clones, roughly nine tenths of them singletons. Material for sequencing was peripheral blood. The source is a man aged 55 to 70 who had recovered from COVID-19.

The J gene is TRBJ2-3, the V gene TRBV5-1; TRBD1 aligns across 7 bases. The CDR3 sequence is 16 residues long. J was trimmed by 4 bases and V by 3 bases; bases with no gene match: 11. Germline CDR1 is SGHRS and CDR2 is YFSETQ. The CDR3 loop reads CASSSRTGVWADTQYF. The DNA of the CDR3 is TGCGCCAGCAGCTCCCGTACAGGGGTATGGGCAGATACGCAGTATTTT.

J is TRBJ2-2 and V is TRBV29-1; 7 bases agree with TRBD1. Trimming at V came to 7 bases and at J to 5 bases, leaving 13 bases not matched to a gene. CDR1 and CDR2 from the germline V gene are SQVTM and ANQGSEA. The CDR3 is 15 amino acids. The CDR3 bases are TGCAGCGCCGAGGCCAGGGGGATTAGGACCGGGGAGCTGTTTTTT. It specifies CSAEARGIRTGELFF.

The rearrangement uses TRBV20-1 and TRBJ2-1; D is possibly TRBD2 (5 bases). Germline V lookup: CDR1 DFQATT, CDR2 SNEGSKA (reference sequence). Trimming took off 3 bases at V and 7 bases at J, with 7 bases between the two ends. This CDR3 region has 11 residues. CDR3 sequence (DNA): TGCAGTGCTAGTGTAGCGAATGAGCAGTTCTTC. It specifies CSASVANEQFF.

This chain joins TRBV19 and TRBJ1-6; tentatively, D is TRBD1 (6 bases). This CDR3 has 15 amino acids. V lost 2 bases, J lost 7 bases, and 12 bases lay in between. The germline gives CDR1 LNHDA, CDR2 SQIVND (reference sequence). CDR3 amino acids: CASSINRDTNSPLHF. CDR3 nucleotides: TGTGCCAGTAGTATAAACCGGGACACCAATTCACCCCTCCACTTT.

The chain carries TRBV7-8 and TRBJ1-3, with TRBD1 as a possible D gene (5 bases). The V end was cut by 5 bases, the J end by 1 base, with 12 bases between. The CDR3 runs to 15 residues. Germline CDR1 SGHVS, CDR2 FQNEAQ. CDR3 nucleotides: TGTGCCAGCAGCCCCCAGGGTAGATCTGGAAACACCATATATTTT. Protein sequence: CASSPQGRSGNTIYF.

There are a few counts of this clone. The rearrangement links TRBV7-8 to TRBJ2-7; TRBD1 aligns across 11 bases. This CDR3 spans 15 amino acids. Germline CDR1 SGHVS, CDR2 FQNEAQ. V was pared by 3 bases and J by 2 bases, with 3 bases of the junction left unmatched. CDR3 in DNA: TGTGCCAGCAGCTTGGGACAGGGGGGCACCTACGAGCAGTACTTC. Encoded protein: CASSLGQGGTYEQYF.

This chain connects TRBV5-1 to TRBJ2-7, with D perhaps matching TRBD1 (5 bases). From germline, CDR1 is SGHRS and CDR2 YFSETQ. Between the trimmed V and J ends, which lost 0 bases and 0 bases, there was a span of 13 bases. This CDR3 has 16 amino acids. The CDR3: CASSLGLGRGSYEQYF. CDR3 nucleotides: TGCGCCAGCAGCTTGGGTTTGGGTAGGGGCTCCTACGAGCAGTACTTC.

The chain links TRBV6-5 to TRBJ1-2, with 7 bases fitting TRBD1. J gave up 4 bases and V 7 bases, and 12 bases lay outside the gene matches. The CDR3 has 15 amino acids. CDR1 and CDR2 (germline): MNHEY, SVGAGI. CDR3 nucleotide sequence: TGTGCCAGCAAAGCCGACAGGGACGGCATCTATGGCTACACCTTC. This encodes CASKADRDGIYGYTF.

This clone was found a few times. J is TRBJ1-1 and V is TRBV5-1; D call uncertain. This CDR3 comprises 14 residues. Trimming took 1 base from V and 5 from J, leaving 12 bases between them. The germline gives CDR1 SGHRS, CDR2 YFSETQ. The CDR3, as DNA: TGCGCCAGCAGCTTGTTTGTCGGAGGGACTGAAGCTTTCTTT. It yields the protein CASSLFVGGTEAFF.

This clone showed up just once. V usage is TRBV6-6 and J usage is TRBJ2-3; the D gene is possibly TRBD1 (5 bases). This CDR3 region has 14 residues. V was cut by 6 bases and J by 3 bases, with 13 bases left in between. Germline V gives CDR1 MNHNY, CDR2 SVGAGI (reference sequence). The chain's CDR3 is CASSVTVTTDTQYF. As DNA, the CDR3 is TGTGCCAGCAGCGTGACAGTTACTACAGATACGCAGTATTTT.

This chain links TRBV5-6 with TRBJ1-5, with no clear D. The CDR3 length is 15 residues. CDR1 and CDR2 from the germline V gene are SGHDT and YYEEEE. The V gene lost 2 bases and the J gene lost 0 bases, with 9 bases spanning the gap. The DNA for the CDR3 is TGTGCCAGCAGCTTATTTGACTCTAGCAATCAGCCCCAGCATTTT. Translation: CASSLFDSSNQPQHF.

The count of this clone is one. The chain links TRBV3-1 (or the pseudogene TRBV3-2) to TRBJ1-2; D unresolved. The V gene's germline CDR1 is LGHDT and CDR2 YNNKEL (reference sequence). Trimming stripped 2 bases from V and 5 bases from J, with 12 bases between. The CDR3 loop spans 14 amino acids. The CDR3 sequence: CASSQLVTAYGYTF. CDR3 nucleotide sequence: TGTGCCAGCAGCCAATTGGTCACAGCTTATGGCTACACCTTC.

This clone was recorded once. V usage is TRBV2 and J usage is TRBJ1-2; no definite D call. The germline V gene encodes CDR1 SNHLY and CDR2 FYNNEI. The CDR3 is 13 residues long. Trimming took 8 bases from V and 2 from J, leaving 12 bases between them. The CDR3 nucleotides read TGTGCCAGCGATCGTAACTCGAACTATGGCTACACCTTC. Protein sequence: CASDRNSNYGYTF.

The CDR3 is CASSLTPLASTDTQYF. As DNA, the CDR3 is TGCGCCAGCAGCTTGACCCCACTAGCGAGCACAGATACGCAGTATTTT. The chain links TRBV5-1 to TRBJ2-3, with TRBD2 matching 7 bases. Germline assignment: CDR1 SGHRS and CDR2 YFSETQ. The CDR3 has 16 amino acids. V gave up 1 base and J gave up 0 bases; unmatched junction bases: 5.

The CDR3 sequence is CASSDRGGFTDTQYF. DNA of the CDR3: TGTGCCAGCAGTGATAGGGGAGGTTTCACAGATACGCAGTATTTT. The gene calls are TRBV3-1 (or the pseudogene TRBV3-2) and TRBJ2-3, with D possibly TRBD2 on 6 matching bases. CDR1 is LGHDT, CDR2 YNNKEL, per germline (reference sequence). This CDR3 region has 15 residues. Trimming removed 6 bases at V and 2 bases at J, with 15 bases between.

V usage is TRBV4-2 and J usage is TRBJ1-4; 8 bases are shared with TRBD1. In germline, CDR1 is LGHNA, CDR2 YNFKEQ. The ends lost 2 bases at V and 6 bases at J; junction bases unmatched: 5. This CDR3 comprises 15 residues. CDR3 nucleotide sequence: TGTGCCAGCAGCCAATTTCCAGGGGGCTATGAAAAACTGTTTTTT. Amino acids: CASSQFPGGYEKLFF.

The chain couples TRBV6-4 to TRBJ2-5, with 8 bases lining up with TRBD2. The CDR3 sequence is 18 residues long. Germline trimming cut 4 bases from V and 0 bases from J; bases unmatched to any gene: 13. The germline CDR1 and CDR2 sequences are MRHNA and SNTAGT. As DNA, the CDR3 is TGTGCCAGCAGTGCCGTCACACGGTCTAGCGGGTACCAAGAGACCCAGTACTTC. This sequence encodes CASSAVTRSSGYQETQYF.

J is TRBJ1-2 and V is TRBV6-5; no firm D call. The CDR3 extends over 14 amino acids. Trimming shortened V by 6 bases and J by 5 bases, and 16 bases separated the two germline ends. CDR1 is MNHEY and CDR2 is SVGAGI in the germline V gene. DNA for the CDR3: TGTGCCAGCAGCGCGAGGTGGAGGGATTATGGCTACACCTTC. It translates to CASSARWRDYGYTF.

The chain recombines TRBV19 with TRBJ1-4, with TRBD1 matching 8 bases. V shed 4 bases and J 4 bases; nucleotides not matched to a gene: 5. Germline V lookup: CDR1 LNHDA, CDR2 SQIVND (reference sequence). The CDR3 has 15 residues. CDR3 sequence reads: CASSTGGRFNEKLFF. As DNA, the CDR3 is TGTGCCAGTAGTACAGGGGGCAGGTTTAATGAAAAACTGTTTTTT.

This chain joins TRBV12-3 or TRBV12-4 and TRBJ1-2; perhaps TRBD1 as D (6 bases). V lost 1 base, J lost 7 bases, and 10 bases lay in between. The CDR3 contains 13 residues. The CDR3 sequence is CASSLDRVVGYTF. CDR3 sequence (DNA): TGTGCCAGCAGTTTAGACAGGGTGGTTGGCTACACCTTC.

CDR3 nucleotide sequence: TGTGCCAGCAAACGGGGGGCCGCCGGGGAGCTGTTTTTT. This translates into CASKRGAAGELFF. This rearrangement joins TRBV2 to TRBJ2-2; D perhaps matches TRBD2 (7 bases). CDR1 and CDR2 (germline): SNHLY, FYNNEI. The CDR3 has 13 residues. The V gene lost 7 bases and the J gene lost 6 bases, with 12 bases spanning the gap.

The chain couples TRBV5-6 to TRBJ2-3; 8 bases agree with TRBD2. With 2 bases clipped from V and 1 base from J, the junction kept 9 bases outside the gene matches. This CDR3 region has 17 residues. Per germline, CDR1 SGHDT and CDR2 YYEEEE. The CDR3 DNA reads TGTGCCAGCAGCTTCTTTCTGGCGGGGGGAGGCACAGATACGCAGTATTTT. This sequence encodes CASSFFLAGGGTDTQYF.

Only one count was recorded for this clone. The CDR3 sequence: CASSTNLASGGANTQYF. The DNA for the CDR3 is TGTGCCAGTAGTACTAACCTCGCTAGCGGGGGGGCTAATACGCAGTATTTT. V usage is TRBV19 and J usage is TRBJ2-3, with 12 bases fitting TRBD2. V was clipped by 4 bases and J by 7 bases; unmatched bases: 12. The germline gives CDR1 LNHDA, CDR2 SQIVND (reference sequence). The CDR3 totals 17 residues.

This clone appeared a single time. The gene calls are TRBV30 and TRBJ2-1; 8 bases map to TRBD2. CDR1 and CDR2 (germline): GTSNPN, SVGIG (reference sequence). The length of the CDR3 is 16 residues. J was trimmed by 1 base and V by 4 bases; bases with no gene match: 9. CDR3 sequence reads: CAWIPRGRFSYNEQFF. CDR3 coding DNA: TGTGCCTGGATTCCGCGCGGGAGGTTTTCCTACAATGAGCAGTTCTTC.

The rearrangement joins TRBV7-6 to TRBJ2-3; D might be TRBD2 (5 bases). The CDR3 consists of 18 residues. Trimming cost V 3 bases and J 1 base, with 20 bases left between them. The germline V gene encodes CDR1 SGHVS and CDR2 FNYEAQ. CDR3 DNA sequence: TGTGCCAGCAGCTTTATTTCGGTGGGAACTAGTCGCACAGATACGCAGTATTTT. As protein: CASSFISVGTSRTDTQYF.

This CDR3 is CASSISHEGGEQFF. The CDR3 coding sequence is TGTGCCAGTAGTATATCCCATGAGGGAGGTGAGCAGTTCTTC. The J gene is TRBJ2-1, the V gene TRBV19, with D tentatively TRBD2 (6 bases). The germline V and J ends were trimmed by 2 bases and 9 bases, with 14 bases remaining between them. Germline loops: CDR1 LNHDA, CDR2 SQIVND (reference sequence). The CDR3 loop spans 14 amino acids.

This clone has a single count. The chain links TRBV9 to TRBJ2-1, with 14 bases lining up with TRBD2. CDR3 length equals 15 residues. Germline-derived CDR1 and CDR2 are SGDLS and YYNGEE. J gave up 9 bases and V 4 bases, and 6 bases lay outside the gene matches. This chain's CDR3 is CASSSTSGGAGEQFF. The CDR3 DNA reads as TGTGCCAGCAGCTCGACTAGCGGGGGGGCTGGTGAGCAGTTCTTC.

The chain is built from TRBV5-1 and TRBJ2-7; TRBD1 agrees at 11 bases. Trimming removed 0 bases from V and 3 bases from J; junction bases left unmatched: 5. CDR1 is SGHRS and CDR2 is YFSETQ in the germline V gene. CDR3 length: 16 residues. CDR3 region: CASSLAPGTGGYEQYV. CDR3 DNA sequence: TGCGCCAGCAGCTTGGCCCCCGGGACAGGGGGCTACGAGCAGTACGTC.

The rearrangement links TRBV3-1 (or the pseudogene TRBV3-2) to TRBJ1-3; D gene unclear. This CDR3 region has 13 residues. The V gene lost 6 bases and the J gene lost 0 bases, with 6 bases spanning the gap. Germline V gene sequence: CDR1 LGHDT, CDR2 YNNKEL (reference sequence). The CDR3 loop is CASRYSSGNTIYF. The CDR3 DNA follows: TGTGCCAGCAGGTACAGCTCTGGAAACACCATATATTTT.